The T cell receptor (beta chain) under discussion was sequenced for a study of blood T cells in healthy people across ages. Study conclusions and caveats: There were more naive CD4+ cells and higher diversity in long-lived donors than in aged donors. Observed TCR beta diversity per million T cells went down as age went up. This fall followed a roughly linear course with age.

On this clonotype itself: Its antigen is undetermined.

Primers used in a second PCR of roughly 6 to 12 cycles were a sample-barcoded 5' primer and a J-beta primer mix. TCRdb reanalysed the 5' RACE reads using MiXCR and keeps one entry per CDR3 protein. This sample has 1.5 million to 2 million distinct CDR3 sequences, with approximately 50% found just once. CDR3 length equals 16 residues. V shed 4 bases, J shed 4 bases, and the junction held 8 bases outside the gene matches. CDR1 is LNHNV and CDR2 is YYDKDF in the germline V gene (reference sequence). Every participating donor contributed around 9.5 milliliters of peripheral blood through a draw. The study isolated at least 6 million PBMCs from each sample.

Sequenced material: blood. The sequence was collected from a woman in her 40s in good health. V gene TRBV15 combines with J gene TRBJ2-1; 9 bases fit TRBD1. CDR3: CATSIKTGGRYNEQFF. CDR3 coding DNA: TGTGCCACCAGCATAAAGACAGGGGGGAGGTACAATGAGCAGTTCTTC. Supplemented by reference TRBV15 and TRBJ2-1, the full variable domain reads DAMVIQNPRYQVTQFGKPVTLSCSQTLNHNVMYWYQQKSSQAPKLLFHYYDKDFNNEADTPDNFQSRRPNTSFCFLDIRSPGLGDTAMYLCATSIKTGGRYNEQFFGPGTRLTVL.